This TCR beta chain was obtained from a study of shared clonotypes between healthy human individuals. Study-wide findings and caveats: Several donors showed sharing of approximately 4.7% of naive CD4 clonotypes. A reduction in generation probabilities was seen for non-shared clonotypes relative to those shared by all four donors.

Several immunoSEQ 96-well plates shared each subset's DNA, each plate a replicate. Produced via immunoSEQ multiplex PCR; TCRdb's table is partial and in-frame only. The sample lists around 1.9 million clones, roughly 91% seen once, with about 1.8% in the top ten. Naive CD8 cells comprised CD45RO-negative, CCR7-positively selected cells, excluding terminally differentiated effector memory CD45RA+ cells. This CDR3 is built from 16 residues. The J segment lost 0 bases and the V segment lost 5 bases, leaving 10 bases of the junction unmatched. The germline V gene encodes CDR1 SGHTA and CDR2 FQGNSA. Details on this clone: Its specificity is unknown.

Sequencing input: naive CD8+ T cells from PBMCs. The chain links TRBV7-2 to TRBJ2-7, with 7 bases fitting TRBD2. The source of this sequence is a man aged 18 to 29 in good health. Some clones in this sample may be carry-over from other donors' samples. The CDR3 DNA follows: TGTGCCAGCAGCCGGTCCGGGACTACCGGCTCCTACGAGCAGTACTTC. It yields the protein CASSRSGTTGSYEQYF.